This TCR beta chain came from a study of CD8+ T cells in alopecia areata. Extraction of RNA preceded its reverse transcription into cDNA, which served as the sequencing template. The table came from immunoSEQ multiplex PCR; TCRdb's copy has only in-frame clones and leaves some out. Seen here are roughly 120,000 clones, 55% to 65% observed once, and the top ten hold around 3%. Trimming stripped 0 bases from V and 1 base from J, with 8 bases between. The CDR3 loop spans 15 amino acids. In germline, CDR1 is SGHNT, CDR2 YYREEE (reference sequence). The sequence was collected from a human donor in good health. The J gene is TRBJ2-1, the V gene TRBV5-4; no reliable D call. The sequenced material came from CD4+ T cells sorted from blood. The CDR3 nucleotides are TGTGCCAGCAGCTTGGAGTCGGGTTCCTACAATGAGCAGTTCTTC. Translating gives CASSLESGSYNEQFF.